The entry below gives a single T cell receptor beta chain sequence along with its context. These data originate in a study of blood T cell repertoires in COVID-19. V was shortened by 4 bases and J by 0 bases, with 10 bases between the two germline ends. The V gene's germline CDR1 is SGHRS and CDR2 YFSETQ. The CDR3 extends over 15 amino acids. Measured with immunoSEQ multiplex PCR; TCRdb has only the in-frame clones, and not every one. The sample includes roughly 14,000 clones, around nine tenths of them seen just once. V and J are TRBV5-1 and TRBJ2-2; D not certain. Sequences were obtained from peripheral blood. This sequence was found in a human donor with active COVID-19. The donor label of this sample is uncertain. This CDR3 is CASSRNGANTGELFF. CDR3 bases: TGCGCCAGCAGCCGAAATGGAGCGAACACCGGGGAGCTGTTTTTT.